This T cell receptor beta chain was documented in a study of blood T cell repertoires in COVID-19 (dated by TCRdb to the early 2020s). Context from the whole study: Collaborator samples came from the United States, Italy and Spain and covered acute and convalescent phases of COVID-19. The sample metadata nearly always contained a de-identified subject ID, COVID-19 status, age in years and sex. The repertoires were released in a freely available public database meant as a resource for research on the immune response to SARS-CoV-2. The samples were drawn from two sources: the first 160 participants of the ongoing ImmuneRACE study, and 1,254 subjects contributed by 6 global collaborators. Where available, HLA class I and class II types were obtained from metadata supplied by the sample provider rather than from assay-based typing. The material from the prospective study consisted of cDNA or gDNA derived from T cells, B-cell-depleted T cells, or PBMCs. Deeply sampled blood TCRbeta repertoires from subjects exposed to, actively infected with, or recovered from COVID-19 were included in the dataset. General findings and caveats noted by the study authors: The amount of clinical and demographic metadata varied by source and participant and was provided uncurated.

TCRbeta CDR3 regions were amplified from genomic DNA using the immunoSEQ Assay, a bias-controlled multiplex PCR. For the original study's pipeline: The number of nucleated cells in each sample was estimated from the amplification of reference gene primers within the assay. To quantify the absolute abundance of each unique TCRbeta CDR3 rearrangement, sequence reads were collapsed and filtered. For each sample, productive Simpson clonality was calculated as the square root of Simpson's diversity index across productive rearrangements. The table comes from immuneACCESS by way of TCRdb, which keeps in-frame sequences with V and J called. Part of the clones is missing from these tables; in studies checked, under half for an unresolved V gene and the rest for unknown reasons. That table gives V, J and clone size, and the DNA gave D and trimming. The sample data list some 90,000 clones, and about 80% of these were observed just once. 15% to 20% of the sample lies in the top ten.

A remark on this clone: What this receptor recognizes is not known. Base qualities are missing; no much larger clone stands one base away.

Each collaborating institution followed its own protocols to collect whole blood in K2EDTA tubes. For TCRbeta analysis, collaborator samples were shipped as frozen whole blood, as isolated PBMCs, or as DNA extracted from either sample type. Reading the germline V gene gives CDR1 MDHEN and CDR2 SYDVKM. Inclusive of the bounding cysteine and phenylalanine, the CDR3 is 17 residues long. Only the CDR3 DNA is retained, 51 bases long and in frame from the first base. For this chain, trimming is 4 bases at the V end and 0 bases at the J end, and the number of junction bases without a gene match is 5. This receptor chain uses TRBV28 and TRBJ2-6, and TRBD1 aligns with 8 junction nucleotides. Sequencing was performed on peripheral blood. The TCR comes from a human donor in a cohort sampled during active COVID-19. The CDR3 is CASSSGGVPSGANVLTF. Here is the DNA: TGTGCCAGCAGTTCAGGGGGCGTCCCCTCTGGGGCCAACGTCCTGACTTTC.